This paragraph covers one T cell receptor (beta chain) sequence. Its antigen is as yet unknown. The data stem from a study of T cell responses to AZD1222 COVID-19 vaccine. Findings and caveats of the study: As reported, nearly half of all spike-specific TCRs target variant regions that are unmutated.

Here immunoSEQ multiplex PCR was the method, and the copy in TCRdb shows in-frame clones only, minus some. The sample lists about 100,000 clones; around 89% were seen once. The CDR3 is 13 residues long. CDR1 and CDR2 (germline): SNHLY, FYNNEI. With 8 bases removed from V and 3 bases from J, the gap between germline ends came to 14 bases. V and J are TRBV2 and TRBJ2-7; tentatively, D is TRBD1 (6 bases). The receptor was derived from an adult in good health. The sample in question was peripheral blood, obtained on day 0 of AZD1222 vaccination. The CDR3 DNA follows: TGTGCCAGCTCCGGCGAGACAGGCTACGAGCAGTACTTC. As protein: CASSGETGYEQYF. The full variable domain, with the rest looked up from reference TRBV2 and TRBJ2-7, is EPEVTQTPSHQVTQMGQEVILRCVPISNHLYFYWYRQILGQKVEFLVSFYNNEISEKSEIFDDQFSVERPDGSNFTLKIRSTKLEDSAMYFCASSGETGYEQYFGPGTRLTVT.